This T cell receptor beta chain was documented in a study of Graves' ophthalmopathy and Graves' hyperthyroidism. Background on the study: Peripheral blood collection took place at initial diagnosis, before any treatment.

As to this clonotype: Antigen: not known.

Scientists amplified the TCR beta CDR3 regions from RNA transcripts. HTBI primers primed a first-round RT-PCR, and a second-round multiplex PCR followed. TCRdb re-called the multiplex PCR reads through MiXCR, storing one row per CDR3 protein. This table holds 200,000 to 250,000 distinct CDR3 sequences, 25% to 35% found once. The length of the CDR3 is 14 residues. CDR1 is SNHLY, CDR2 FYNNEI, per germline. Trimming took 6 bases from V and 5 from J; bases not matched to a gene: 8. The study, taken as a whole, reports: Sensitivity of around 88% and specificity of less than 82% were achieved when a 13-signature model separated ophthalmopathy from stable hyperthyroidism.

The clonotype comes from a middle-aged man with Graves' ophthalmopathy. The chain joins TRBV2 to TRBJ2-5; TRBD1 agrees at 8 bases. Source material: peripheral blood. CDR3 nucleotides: TGTGCCAGCAGGGCGGGACAGGAGGGCGAGACCCAGTACTTC. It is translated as CASRAGQEGETQYF.